Each of the 25 T cell receptor beta chains below was sequenced from the same sample in a study of sequential checkpoint blockade in melanoma. The protocol was immunoSEQ multiplex PCR, while the TCRdb copy is restricted to in-frame clones and leaves out a portion. The sample holds 40,000 or so clones, over 30% seen once. Regarding treatment: randomized to nivolumab then ipilimumab (arm A) or the reverse (arm B). The sample in question was tumor tissue (inferred from file names), obtained from a patient given nivolumab and ipilimumab in sequence. These receptors all stem from a human donor with melanoma.

This clone occurred a few times. This chain links TRBV11-3 with TRBJ2-3; a possible D gene is TRBD1 (5 bases). The CDR3 runs to 14 residues. Germline assignment: CDR1 SGHNT and CDR2 YENEEA. V dropped 0 bases and J dropped 7 bases, with 11 bases sitting between them. The DNA for the CDR3 is TGTGCCAGCAGCTTAGACTTCCAGGGCTATACGCAGTATTTT. Amino acid sequence: CASSLDFQGYTQYF. Looking up the rest from reference TRBV11-3 and TRBJ2-3 gives the full variable domain: EAGVVQSPRYKIIEKKQPVAFWCNPISGHNTLYWYLQNLGQGPELLIRYENEEAVDDSQLPKDRFSAERLKGVDSTLKIQPAELGDSAVYLCASSLDFQGYTQYFGPGTRLTVL.

The sample holds one count of this clone. The chain carries TRBV30 and TRBJ1-4; possible D gene TRBD1, 5 bases. The CDR3 consists of 15 residues. The germline V gene has CDR1 GTSNPN and CDR2 SVGIG (reference sequence). Trimming took 0 bases from V and 8 from J, leaving 16 bases between them. CDR3 nucleotides: TGTGCCTGGAGTGTACTCGGGGGTGCACACGAAAAACTGTTTTTT. It codes for CAWSVLGGAHEKLFF.

The chain employs TRBV6-8 and TRBJ1-1; 7 bases fit TRBD1. The germline V gene encodes CDR1 MNHGY and CDR2 SAAAGT. Trimming removed 6 bases from V and 8 bases from J; junction bases left unmatched: 6. The length of the CDR3 is 12 residues. For the CDR3, the DNA is TGTGCCAGCAGGAACAGGGGCTCCGAAGCTTTCTTT. The encoded protein is CASRNRGSEAFF.

The V call is TRBV5-1, the J call TRBJ2-1, with 9 bases identical to TRBD2. The germline V gene encodes CDR1 SGHRS and CDR2 YFSETQ. The length of the CDR3 is 16 residues. Germline trimming cut 6 bases from V and 5 bases from J; bases unmatched to any gene: 12. The CDR3 nucleotides are TGCGCCAGCATGGGGATGGAGACTAGCGGAAACAATGAGCAGTTCTTC. Amino acids: CASMGMETSGNNEQFF.

This clone has a handful of counts. The chain joins TRBV6-8 to TRBJ2-3, with D uncertain. CDR1 MNHGY and CDR2 SAAAGT come from the germline V gene. The germline V and J ends were trimmed by 5 bases and 2 bases, with 29 bases remaining between them. The CDR3 sequence is 20 residues long. CDR3: CASSPPVREKEKLPTDTQYF. The CDR3 DNA follows: TGTGCCAGCAGTCCCCCGGTCCGAGAGAAAGAAAAGTTACCCACAGATACGCAGTATTTT.

To note about this clone: The CDR3 goes on 1 residue after the read ends, and that part is filled in from the germline J gene. V and J are TRBV6-1 and TRBJ1-2; D is unclear. CDR1 is MNHNS and CDR2 is SASEGT in the germline V gene. The V end lost 0 bases, the J end lost 8 bases, and 10 bases lay between the germline ends. The CDR3 has 13 amino acids. CDR3 DNA (partial): TGTGCCAGCAGTGAAGCAGGGCCAAGGGGCTACACC. Translating gives CASSEAGPRGYT. The whole CDR3 reads CASSEAGPRGYTF.

The CDR3 DNA sequence: TGTGCCAGCAGTTTTTCAGGGGGTGGCGGGGAGCTGTTTTTT. It codes for CASSFSGGGGELFF. The chain uses TRBV28 and TRBJ2-2, with 7 bases identical to TRBD1. CDR3 length: 14 residues. Germline assignment: CDR1 MDHEN and CDR2 SYDVKM. V trimming: 3 bases; J trimming: 7 bases; junction bases outside the gene matches: 5. Full variable domain (outside the CDR3, taken from reference TRBV28 and TRBJ2-2): DVKVTQSSRYLVKRTGEKVFLECVQDMDHENMFWYRQDPGLGLRLIYFSYDVKMKEKGDIPEGYSVSREKKERFSLILESASTNQTSMYLCASSFSGGGGELFFGEGSRLTVL.

The table lists this clone with a few counts. V is TRBV4-1 and J is TRBJ2-3, with D perhaps assigned TRBD1 or TRBD2 (5 bases each). CDR3 size: 16 residues. CDR1 is MGHRA, CDR2 YSYEKL, per germline. The germline V and J ends were trimmed by 1 base and 4 bases, with 15 bases remaining between them. CDR3 sequence: CASSQGRGVRADTQYF. CDR3 in DNA: TGCGCCAGCAGCCAAGGTCGAGGGGTTAGAGCAGATACGCAGTATTTT.

This clone was picked up a small number of times. The chain couples TRBV6-8 to TRBJ2-1, with D possibly matching TRBD2 (8 bases). The CDR3 covers 17 residues. Germline CDR1 MNHGY, CDR2 SAAAGT. Trimming removed 2 bases from V and 4 bases from J, with 18 bases in between. The CDR3 nucleotides read TGTGCCAGCAGTTACCGGGGGGGGACAGCAAGGTACAATGAGCAGTTCTTC. It codes for CASSYRGGTARYNEQFF.

The chain joins TRBV11-3 to TRBJ2-1; TRBD2 agrees at 7 bases. CDR3 length equals 15 residues. Trimming at V came to 6 bases and at J to 8 bases, leaving 13 bases not matched to a gene. Germline V gene data show CDR1 as SGHNT and CDR2 as YENEEA. The CDR3 here is CASRTSGDTRDEQFF. CDR3 coding DNA: TGTGCCAGCAGAACCAGCGGGGATACTAGGGATGAGCAGTTCTTC.

CDR3 amino acids: CATSTSGTADTQYF. In nucleotides, the CDR3 is TGCGCCACCTCGACTAGCGGGACTGCAGATACGCAGTATTTT. The chain couples TRBV5-1 to TRBJ2-3; the match to TRBD2 covers 11 bases. The CDR3 has 14 amino acids. V dropped 9 bases and J dropped 4; count of bases not matched to a gene: 7. CDR1 is SGHRS, CDR2 YFSETQ, per germline.

This clone was detected ten times or more. V usage is TRBV23-1 and J usage is TRBJ1-2, with D possibly being TRBD1 (5 bases). TRBV23-1 is noted as an ORF with a role that remains uncertain. CDR3 size: 15 residues. The germline V and J ends were trimmed by 6 bases and 7 bases, with 21 bases remaining between them. The CDR3 loop reads CASSQDRGGLTGYTF. The CDR3 bases are TGCGCCAGCAGCCAAGATCGGGGGGGTTTAACTGGCTACACCTTC.

The V call is TRBV6-8, the J call TRBJ1-3, with D hard to call. Germline values: CDR1 MNHGY, CDR2 SAAAGT. CDR3 length: 13 residues. Between the trimmed V and J ends, which lost 5 bases and 8 bases, there was a span of 13 bases. The CDR3 loop reads CASSSQLLDTIYF. CDR3 DNA: TGTGCCAGCAGTAGTCAGCTACTGGACACCATATATTTT.

V gene TRBV5-1 combines with J gene TRBJ2-1, with 8 nucleotides matching TRBD2. CDR3 length: 14 amino acids. Germline CDR1 is SGHRS and CDR2 is YFSETQ. The junction had 2 bases not matched to a gene; V was cut back by 0 bases and J by 6 bases. The CDR3, as DNA: TGCGCCAGCAGCTTGGTTAGCGGGATCAATGAGCAGTTCTTC. Encoded protein: CASSLVSGINEQFF.

This chain uses TRBV19 with TRBJ1-2, with D maybe TRBD1 (6 bases). The germline V gene has CDR1 LNHDA and CDR2 SQIVND (reference sequence). Trimming took off 6 bases at V and 2 bases at J, with 13 bases between the two ends. The CDR3 totals 14 residues. The CDR3 loop reads CASRNDRRNYGYTF. The CDR3 nucleotides are TGTGCCAGTAGAAACGACAGGAGGAACTATGGCTACACCTTC.

Only a few counts were recorded for this clone. The chain carries TRBV19 and TRBJ1-1, with a tentative D call TRBD1 (5 bases). V was shortened by 1 base and J by 5 bases, with 11 bases between the two germline ends. This CDR3 has 14 amino acids. Per germline, CDR1 LNHDA and CDR2 SQIVND (reference sequence). Here the CDR3 reads CASSIGSGRTEAFF. The CDR3 DNA reads TGTGCCAGTAGTATAGGTTCAGGGAGGACTGAAGCTTTCTTT.

The CDR3 nucleotides are TGTGCCAGCAGCAACGGACAGCGCCTATCTGGAAACACCATATATTTT. It encodes CASSNGQRLSGNTIYF. This chain uses TRBV11-3 with TRBJ1-3; possibly TRBD1 for D (6 bases). Trimming cost V 5 bases and J 1 base, with 15 bases left between them. This CDR3 has 16 amino acids. The V gene's germline CDR1 is SGHNT and CDR2 YENEEA.

The V call is TRBV19, the J call TRBJ2-1, with 8 bases lining up with TRBD2. Losses at the gene ends were 0 bases for V and 4 bases for J; bases not matched to a gene: 5. Looked up from germline, CDR1 is LNHDA and CDR2 is SQIVND (reference sequence). The CDR3 runs to 16 residues. CDR3 residues: CASSIDQSGSYNEQFF. The CDR3 coding sequence is TGTGCCAGTAGTATAGATCAAAGCGGGAGTTACAATGAGCAGTTCTTC.

There are a few counts of this clone. The CDR3 bases are TGTGCCAGTAGCAGGCTAGCGGGAGCCAATGAGCAGTTCTTC. This sequence encodes CASSRLAGANEQFF. The chain joins TRBV19 to TRBJ2-1; 10 bases are shared with TRBD2. Germline CDR1 is LNHDA and CDR2 is SQIVND (reference sequence). The CDR3 is 14 residues long. Losses at the gene ends were 6 bases for V and 6 bases for J; bases not matched to a gene: 5.

J is TRBJ1-4 and V is TRBV11-3, with a weak D call TRBD1 (5 bases). This CDR3 comprises 17 residues. Deletions cut 4 bases from V and 0 bases from J, with 15 bases between. The germline CDR1 and CDR2 sequences are SGHNT and YENEEA. The CDR3 reads CASSSDGTLATNEKLFF. The CDR3 DNA follows: TGTGCCAGCAGCTCTGACGGGACCCTCGCAACTAATGAAAAACTGTTTTTT. The full variable domain, completed using reference TRBV11-3 and TRBJ1-4, is EAGVVQSPRYKIIEKKQPVAFWCNPISGHNTLYWYLQNLGQGPELLIRYENEEAVDDSQLPKDRFSAERLKGVDSTLKIQPAELGDSAVYLCASSSDGTLATNEKLFFGSGTQLSVL.

Only one count was recorded for this clone. V is TRBV19 and J is TRBJ2-2, with no clear D. Germline CDR1 LNHDA, CDR2 SQIVND (reference sequence). Deletions cut 5 bases from V and 6 bases from J, with 13 bases between. This CDR3 is 14 amino acids long. This chain's CDR3 is CASSFLHVSGELFF. CDR3 nucleotide sequence: TGTGCCAGTAGTTTCCTCCACGTTTCCGGGGAGCTGTTTTTT.

This clone appeared a few times. This sequence joins TRBV9 and TRBJ1-1; TRBD1 aligns across 9 bases. V gave up 3 bases and J gave up 5 bases; unmatched junction bases: 8. Per germline, CDR1 SGDLS and CDR2 YYNGEE. The length of the CDR3 is 15 residues. DNA of the CDR3: TGTGCCAGCAGCGCTTCGACAGGGGGGACGACTGAAGCTTTCTTT. Its protein product is CASSASTGGTTEAFF.

The chain joins TRBV28 to TRBJ1-2; TRBD1 matches 8 bases. V dropped 7 bases and J dropped 3; count of bases not matched to a gene: 7. CDR1 MDHEN and CDR2 SYDVKM come from the germline V gene. This CDR3 comprises 14 residues. Here the CDR3 reads CASNVGQGDYGYTF. The CDR3 DNA reads TGTGCCAGCAATGTCGGACAGGGTGACTATGGCTACACCTTC.

This chain uses TRBV11-3 with TRBJ1-1; perhaps TRBD1 as D (5 bases). CDR1 and CDR2 (germline): SGHNT, YENEEA. The CDR3 is 14 residues long. The germline V and J ends were trimmed by 7 bases and 0 bases, with 12 bases remaining between them. This CDR3 reads CASTETELNTEAFF. CDR3 in DNA: TGTGCCAGCACCGAGACAGAGTTGAACACTGAAGCTTTCTTT.

This clone was seen a few times. The rearrangement links TRBV28 to TRBJ1-1, with 10 bases fitting TRBD1. After removal of 6 bases from V and 6 bases from J, the junction contained 10 bases not matched to a gene. Germline loops: CDR1 MDHEN, CDR2 SYDVKM. The CDR3 spans 15 residues. The chain's CDR3 is CASRTGTGVRAEAFF. The CDR3 bases are TGTGCCAGCAGGACCGGGACAGGGGTAAGGGCTGAAGCTTTCTTT.